The subject of this entry is one T cell receptor beta chain. Deletions cut 3 bases from V and 2 bases from J, with 11 bases between. There are 14 residues in the CDR3. Germline V CDR1 and CDR2: MDHEN, SYDVKM. This entry is derived from a study of T cell changes during pregnancy in multiple sclerosis. Using immunoSEQ multiplex PCR, the repertoire was profiled, and TCRdb retains in-frame clones only, with some absent. The repertoire includes fewer than 65,000 clones, approximately 91% of them detected once, and about 0.8% sits in the top ten. The sample here was CD4+ T cells from peripheral blood mononuclear cells, taken in the first trimester of pregnancy. The clonotype originates from a female donor with multiple sclerosis, enrolled in a pregnancy study. The chain carries TRBV28 and TRBJ2-7; the D gene is possibly TRBD2 (5 bases). CDR3 nucleotide sequence: TGTGCCAGCAGTTTGCGCGGGTTCACCTACGAGCAGTACTTC. It encodes CASSLRGFTYEQYF.